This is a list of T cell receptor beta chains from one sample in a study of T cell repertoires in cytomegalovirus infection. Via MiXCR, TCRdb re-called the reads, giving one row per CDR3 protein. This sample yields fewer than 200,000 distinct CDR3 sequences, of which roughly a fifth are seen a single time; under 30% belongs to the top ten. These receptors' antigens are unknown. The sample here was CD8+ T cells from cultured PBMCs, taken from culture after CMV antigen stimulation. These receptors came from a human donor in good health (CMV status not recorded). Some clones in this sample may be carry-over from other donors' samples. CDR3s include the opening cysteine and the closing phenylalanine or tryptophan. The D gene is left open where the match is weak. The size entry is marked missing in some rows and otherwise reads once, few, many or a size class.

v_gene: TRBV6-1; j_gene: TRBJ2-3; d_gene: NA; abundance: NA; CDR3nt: TGTGCCAGCAGCCATAATGCATGGACGTCTAGCACAGATACGCAGTATTTT; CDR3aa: CASSHNAWTSSTDTQYF
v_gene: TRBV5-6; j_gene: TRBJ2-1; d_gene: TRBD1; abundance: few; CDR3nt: TGTGCCAGCACTCCGACAGGGGGCATAACATACAATGAGCAGTTCTTC; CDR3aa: CASTPTGGITYNEQFF
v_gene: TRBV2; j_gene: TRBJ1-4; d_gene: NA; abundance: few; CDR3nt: TGTGCCAGCAGGGGGTACGGAAGGACTAATGAAAAACTGTTTTTT; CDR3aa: CASRGYGRTNEKLFF
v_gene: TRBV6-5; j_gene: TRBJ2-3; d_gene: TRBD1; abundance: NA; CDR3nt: TGTGCCAGCAGTCCCTTTAACAGGGGAGAAACAGATACGCAGTATTTT; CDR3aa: CASSPFNRGETDTQYF
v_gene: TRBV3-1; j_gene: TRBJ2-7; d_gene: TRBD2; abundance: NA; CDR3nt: TGTGCCAGCAGCCCCACTAGCGGGGGTTCCTACGAGCAGTACTTC; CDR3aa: CASSPTSGGSYEQYF
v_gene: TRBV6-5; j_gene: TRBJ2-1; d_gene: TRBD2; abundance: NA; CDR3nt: TGTGCCAGCAGTTACTCCCTAGCGGGGGGGCTTACCAGCTCCTACAATGAGCAGTTCTTC; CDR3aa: CASSYSLAGGLTSSYNEQFF
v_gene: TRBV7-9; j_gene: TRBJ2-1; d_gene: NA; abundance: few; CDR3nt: TGTGCCAGCAGCTTAGCCAGGGATCTCTACAATGAGCAGTTCTTC; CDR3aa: CASSLARDLYNEQFF
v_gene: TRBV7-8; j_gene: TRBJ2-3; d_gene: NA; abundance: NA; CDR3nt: TGTGCCAGCAGCTTAAGAGGGACATCTTATAGCACAGATACGCAGTATTTT; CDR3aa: CASSLRGTSYSTDTQYF
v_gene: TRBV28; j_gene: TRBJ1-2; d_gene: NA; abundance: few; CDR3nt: TGTGCCAGCAGTTTCTCCGACGCTAGAGGCTACACCTTC; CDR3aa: CASSFSDARGYTF
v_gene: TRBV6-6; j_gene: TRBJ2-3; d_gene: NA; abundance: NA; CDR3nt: TGTGCCAGCAGTTACCAGGGCCAAGATACGCAGTATTTT; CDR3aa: CASSYQGQDTQYF
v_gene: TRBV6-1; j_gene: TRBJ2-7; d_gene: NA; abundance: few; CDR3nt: TGTGCCAGCAGAGAAACCGGGACCAGCTCCTACGAGCAGTACTTC; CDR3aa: CASRETGTSSYEQYF
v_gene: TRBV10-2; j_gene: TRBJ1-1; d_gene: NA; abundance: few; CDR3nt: TGCGCCAGCAGTGGTCGGGGAGGGAACACTGAAGCTTTCTTT; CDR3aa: CASSGRGGNTEAFF
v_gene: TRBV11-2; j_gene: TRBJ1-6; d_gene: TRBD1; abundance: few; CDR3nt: TGTGCCAGCAGCTTAAAGACAGGGATACTATTTAATTCACCCCTCCACTTT; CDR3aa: CASSLKTGILFNSPLHF
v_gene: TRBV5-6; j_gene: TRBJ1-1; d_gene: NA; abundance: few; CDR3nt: TGTGCCAGCAGCCCCACGAGGGGCTGGGGGGCTGAAGCTTTCTTT; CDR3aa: CASSPTRGWGAEAFF
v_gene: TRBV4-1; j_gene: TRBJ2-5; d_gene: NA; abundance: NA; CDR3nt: TGCGCCAGCAGCCAAGTAATGGACACCCAAGAGACCCAGTACTTC; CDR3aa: CASSQVMDTQETQYF
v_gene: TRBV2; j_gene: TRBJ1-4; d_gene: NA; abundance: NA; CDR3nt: TGTGCCAGCAGAAGAGCAATCCTCACTGATAATGAAAAACTGTTTTTT; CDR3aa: CASRRAILTDNEKLFF
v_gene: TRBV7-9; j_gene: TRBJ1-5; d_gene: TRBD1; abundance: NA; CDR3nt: TGTGCCAGCAGCTTAGCGGGGGACAGGAGCAATCAGCCCCAGCATTTT; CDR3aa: CASSLAGDRSNQPQHF
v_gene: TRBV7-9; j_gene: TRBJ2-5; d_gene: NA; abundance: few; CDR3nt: TGTGCCAGCAGTCATTCGATTAAAGAGACCCAGTACTTC; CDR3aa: CASSHSIKETQYF
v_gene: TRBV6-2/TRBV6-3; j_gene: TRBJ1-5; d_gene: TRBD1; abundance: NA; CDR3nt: TGTGCCAGCAGTTACAGGACAGGGGACAATCAGCCCCAGCATTTT; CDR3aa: CASSYRTGDNQPQHF
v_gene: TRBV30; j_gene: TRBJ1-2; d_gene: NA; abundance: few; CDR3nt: TGTGCCTGGAGTGTAGACGCTTACTATGGCTACACCTTC; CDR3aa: CAWSVDAYYGYTF
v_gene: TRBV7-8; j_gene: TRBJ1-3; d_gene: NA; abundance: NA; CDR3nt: TGTGCCAGCAGCCTGGGGGCAGGGAGAAGCTCTGGAAACACCATATATTTT; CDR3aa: CASSLGAGRSSGNTIYF
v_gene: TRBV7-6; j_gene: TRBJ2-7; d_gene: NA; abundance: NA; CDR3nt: TGTGCCAGCAGCCAGCAGGCCTACGAGCAGTACTTC; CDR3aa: CASSQQAYEQYF
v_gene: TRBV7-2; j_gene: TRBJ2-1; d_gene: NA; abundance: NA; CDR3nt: TGTGCCAGCAGCTTAGTGGCAGGGCGACATGAGCAGTTCTTC; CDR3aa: CASSLVAGRHEQFF
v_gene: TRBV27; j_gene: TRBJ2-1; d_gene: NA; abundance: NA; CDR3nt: TGTGCCAGCAGTTCTCCACTAGCAAAAAAGGCCGATGAGCAGTTCTTC; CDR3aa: CASSSPLAKKADEQFF
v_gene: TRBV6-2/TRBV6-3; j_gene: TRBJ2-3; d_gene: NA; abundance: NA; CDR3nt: TGTGCCAGCAGTTACTCTTTAATCGGGACAGATACGCAGTATTTT; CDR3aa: CASSYSLIGTDTQYF
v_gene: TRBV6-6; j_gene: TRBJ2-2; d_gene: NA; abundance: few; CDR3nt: TGTGCCAGCAGCCCACAGGACACCGGGGAGCTGTTTTTT; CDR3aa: CASSPQDTGELFF
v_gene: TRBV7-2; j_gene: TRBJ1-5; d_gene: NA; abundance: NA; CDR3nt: TGTGCCAGCAGCTTGGGATTTAGCAATCAGCCCCAGCATTTT; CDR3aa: CASSLGFSNQPQHF
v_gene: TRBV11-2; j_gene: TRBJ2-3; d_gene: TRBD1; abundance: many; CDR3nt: TGTGCCAGCAGCGGGCTACAGGGGGCAGGAGGAACGCAGTATTTT; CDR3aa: CASSGLQGAGGTQYF
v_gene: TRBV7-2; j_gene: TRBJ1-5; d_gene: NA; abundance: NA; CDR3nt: TGTGCCAGCAGCTTAGCTCCGGGACAATGGAATCAGCCCCAGCATTTT; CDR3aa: CASSLAPGQWNQPQHF
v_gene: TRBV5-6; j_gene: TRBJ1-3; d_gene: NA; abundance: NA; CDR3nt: TGTGCCAGCAGCTGGGGAGTCAGTGGCTCTGGAAACACCATATATTTT; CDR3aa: CASSWGVSGSGNTIYF
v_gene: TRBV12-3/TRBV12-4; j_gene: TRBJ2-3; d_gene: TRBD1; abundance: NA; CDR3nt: TGTGCCAGCAGTAGCCGGGACAGGGGTGCGGCAGATACGCAGTATTTT; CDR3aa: CASSSRDRGAADTQYF
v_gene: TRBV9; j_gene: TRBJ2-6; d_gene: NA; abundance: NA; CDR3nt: TGTGCCAGCAGCGTTCCCTCCTCAGGGGGGTCTGGGGCCAACGGCCTGACTTTC; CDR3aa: CASSVPSSGGSGANGLTF
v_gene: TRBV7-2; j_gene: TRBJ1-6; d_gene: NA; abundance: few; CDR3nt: TGTGCCAGCAGTTACCCAGGGAGTCGGTCACCCCTCCACTTT; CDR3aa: CASSYPGSRSPLHF
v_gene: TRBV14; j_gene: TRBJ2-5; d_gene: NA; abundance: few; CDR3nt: TGTGCCAGCAGCCTCGGGACCCCAAGAGAGACCCAGTACTTC; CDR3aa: CASSLGTPRETQYF
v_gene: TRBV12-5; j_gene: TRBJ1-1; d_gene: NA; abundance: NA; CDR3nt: TGTGCTAGTGGTTTACAGGGGAACACTGAAGCTTTCTTT; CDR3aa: CASGLQGNTEAFF
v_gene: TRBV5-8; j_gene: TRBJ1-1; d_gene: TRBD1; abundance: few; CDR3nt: TGTGCCAGCAGCTTGGCTCAGGGGGGATACACTGAAGCTTTCTTT; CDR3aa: CASSLAQGGYTEAFF
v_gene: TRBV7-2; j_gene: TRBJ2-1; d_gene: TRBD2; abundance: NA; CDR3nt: TGTGCCAGCAGCCTCCGGACTAGCGGGGTAGTTAGGGAGCAGTTCTTC; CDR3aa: CASSLRTSGVVREQFF
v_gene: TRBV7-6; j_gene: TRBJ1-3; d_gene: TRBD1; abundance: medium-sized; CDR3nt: TGTGCCAGCAGCTCGATTACAGGACAGGGAGGAAACACCATATATTTT; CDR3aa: CASSSITGQGGNTIYF
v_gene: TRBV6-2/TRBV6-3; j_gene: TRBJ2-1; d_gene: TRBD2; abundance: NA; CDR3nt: TGTGCCAGCAGTTATACAGCGGGGGCCTATGAGCAGTTCTTC; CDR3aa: CASSYTAGAYEQFF
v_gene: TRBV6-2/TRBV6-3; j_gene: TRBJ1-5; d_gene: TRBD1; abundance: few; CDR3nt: TGTGCCAGCAGTTACTCGAGGGTGACAGGGTGGGATCAGCCCCAGCATTTT; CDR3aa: CASSYSRVTGWDQPQHF
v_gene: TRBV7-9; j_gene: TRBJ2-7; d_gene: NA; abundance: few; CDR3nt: TGTGCCAGCAGCTTAACGGCGACAGGTACCTACGAGCAGTACTTC; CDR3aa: CASSLTATGTYEQYF
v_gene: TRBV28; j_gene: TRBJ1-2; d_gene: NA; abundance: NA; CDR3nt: TGTGCCAGCAACCACTTCCCGGGACAATCTAACTATGGCTACACCTTC; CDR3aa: CASNHFPGQSNYGYTF
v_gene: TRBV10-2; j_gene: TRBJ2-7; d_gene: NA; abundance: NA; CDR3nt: TGCGCCAGCAGTGAGCACTACGAGCAGTACTTC; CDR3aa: CASSEHYEQYF
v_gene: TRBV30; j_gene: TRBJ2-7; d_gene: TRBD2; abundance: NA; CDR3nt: TGTGCCTGGAGTGGAGGACTAGCGGGGGACTCCTACGAGCAGTACTTC; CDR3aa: CAWSGGLAGDSYEQYF